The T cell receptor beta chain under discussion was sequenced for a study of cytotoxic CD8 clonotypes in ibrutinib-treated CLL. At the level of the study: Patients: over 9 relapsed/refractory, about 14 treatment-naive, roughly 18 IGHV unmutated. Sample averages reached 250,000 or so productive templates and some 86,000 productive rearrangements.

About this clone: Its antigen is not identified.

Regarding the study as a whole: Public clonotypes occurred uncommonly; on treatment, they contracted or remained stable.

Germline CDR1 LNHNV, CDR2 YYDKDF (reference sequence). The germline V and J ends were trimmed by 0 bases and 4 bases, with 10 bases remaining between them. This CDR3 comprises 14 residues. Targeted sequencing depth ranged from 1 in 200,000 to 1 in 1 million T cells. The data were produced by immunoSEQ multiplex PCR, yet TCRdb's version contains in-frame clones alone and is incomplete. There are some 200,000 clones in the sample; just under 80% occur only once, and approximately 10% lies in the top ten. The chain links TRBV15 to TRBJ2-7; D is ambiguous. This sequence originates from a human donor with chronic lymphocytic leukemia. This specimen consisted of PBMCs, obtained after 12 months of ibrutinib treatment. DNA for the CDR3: TGTGCCACCAGCAGAGATGAAGGGCCGTACGAGCAGTACTTC. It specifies CATSRDEGPYEQYF.